The rows below give T cell receptor beta chains drawn from one sample of a study of shared clonotypes between healthy human individuals. The protocol was immunoSEQ multiplex PCR, while the TCRdb copy is restricted to in-frame clones and leaves out a portion. The table shows about 1.1 million clones, with 77% occurring only once. The sample comprised memory CD4+ T cells from PBMCs. The receptors originated from a man aged 18 to 30 in good health. Some clones in this sample may be carry-over from other donors' samples. CDR3s include the opening cysteine and the closing phenylalanine or tryptophan. The order of the fields is D gene, V gene, J gene, clone size, CDR3 DNA, CDR3 protein. A D gene is named only where the DNA matches it firmly. The size entry is marked missing in some rows and otherwise reads once, few, many or a size class.

d_gene: NA
v_gene: TRBV5-8
j_gene: TRBJ1-1
abundance: NA
CDR3nt: TGTGCCAGCAGCTTGGCGGCGAACACTGAAGCTTTCTTT
CDR3aa: CASSLAANTEAFF

d_gene: TRBD1
v_gene: TRBV2
j_gene: TRBJ2-7
abundance: NA
CDR3nt: TGTGCCAGCAGTAGTAGTGACAGGGAGAGACAGTACTTC
CDR3aa: CASSSSDRERQYF

d_gene: NA
v_gene: TRBV5-1
j_gene: TRBJ2-1
abundance: NA
CDR3nt: TGCGCCAGCAGCCTCCGAGGCGTCTCCTACAATGAGCAGTTCTTC
CDR3aa: CASSLRGVSYNEQFF

d_gene: TRBD1
v_gene: TRBV7-9
j_gene: TRBJ2-7
abundance: NA
CDR3nt: TGTGCCAGCAGGAGGGGACAGGGGTCCGAGCAGTACTTC
CDR3aa: CASRRGQGSEQYF

d_gene: TRBD1
v_gene: TRBV9
j_gene: TRBJ1-2
abundance: few
CDR3nt: TGTGCCAGCAGCGACACAGGGGCGAGAGGCTACACCTTC
CDR3aa: CASSDTGARGYTF

d_gene: TRBD2
v_gene: TRBV5-1
j_gene: TRBJ2-3
abundance: NA
CDR3nt: TGCGCCAGCAGCTTTACAGCGGGAACAGATACGCAGTATTTT
CDR3aa: CASSFTAGTDTQYF

d_gene: NA
v_gene: TRBV18
j_gene: TRBJ2-7
abundance: few
CDR3nt: TGTGCCAGCTCACCCAATCGGGACTACGAGCAGTACTTC
CDR3aa: CASSPNRDYEQYF

d_gene: TRBD1
v_gene: TRBV19
j_gene: TRBJ2-7
abundance: NA
CDR3nt: TGTGCCAGTAGTATAAGGGGGCATTGGGAGCAGTACTTC
CDR3aa: CASSIRGHWEQYF

d_gene: TRBD1
v_gene: TRBV7-2
j_gene: TRBJ1-1
abundance: NA
CDR3nt: TGTGCCAGCAGCCAGCGGACAGGCGGTTTCACTGAAGCTTTCTTT
CDR3aa: CASSQRTGGFTEAFF

d_gene: NA
v_gene: TRBV6-6
j_gene: TRBJ2-7
abundance: NA
CDR3nt: TGTGCCAGCAGTCAGGGGGGAGTTGGTTACGAGCAGTACTTC
CDR3aa: CASSQGGVGYEQYF

d_gene: NA
v_gene: TRBV10-3
j_gene: TRBJ2-5
abundance: NA
CDR3nt: TGTGCCATCAGTGAGGAGGACTCAACCGAGACCCAGTACTTC
CDR3aa: CAISEEDSTETQYF

d_gene: NA
v_gene: TRBV7-9
j_gene: TRBJ2-3
abundance: NA
CDR3nt: TGTGCCAGCAGCTCCAGGACTAGCACAGATACGCAGTATTTT
CDR3aa: CASSSRTSTDTQYF

d_gene: NA
v_gene: TRBV15
j_gene: TRBJ2-1
abundance: NA
CDR3nt: TGTGCCACCAGCAGAGATAGGTCCTACAATGAGCAGTTCTTC
CDR3aa: CATSRDRSYNEQFF

d_gene: TRBD1
v_gene: TRBV15
j_gene: TRBJ2-5
abundance: many
CDR3nt: TGTGCCACCAGCATAAGACAGGGGCAAGAGACCCAGTACTTC
CDR3aa: CATSIRQGQETQYF

d_gene: TRBD1
v_gene: TRBV7-8
j_gene: TRBJ2-7
abundance: NA
CDR3nt: TGTGCCAGCAGCTTAGGGGGACAGTGGGTATACGAGCAGTACTTC
CDR3aa: CASSLGGQWVYEQYF

d_gene: NA
v_gene: TRBV4-2
j_gene: TRBJ1-2
abundance: once
CDR3nt: TGTGCCAGCAGCCAAGCTGGGGCAGGGATGATTGGCTATGGCTACACCTTC
CDR3aa: CASSQAGAGMIGYGYTF

d_gene: NA
v_gene: TRBV5-1
j_gene: TRBJ1-3
abundance: many
CDR3nt: TGCGCCAGCAGCTTGGGTCCCTCTGGAAACACCATATATTTT
CDR3aa: CASSLGPSGNTIYF

d_gene: TRBD1
v_gene: TRBV28
j_gene: TRBJ2-2
abundance: once
CDR3nt: TGTGCCAGCAGTTTAGCAGGGACAGTGGGGACCGGGGAGCTGTTTTTT
CDR3aa: CASSLAGTVGTGELFF

d_gene: NA
v_gene: TRBV5-4
j_gene: TRBJ2-3
abundance: NA
CDR3nt: TGTGCCAGCAGCTCAAAAACCCCAGATACGCAGTATTTT
CDR3aa: CASSSKTPDTQYF

d_gene: NA
v_gene: TRBV11-2
j_gene: TRBJ2-2
abundance: NA
CDR3nt: TGTGCCAGCAGAAAGGACGTGACAACCGGGGAGCTGTTTTTT
CDR3aa: CASRKDVTTGELFF

d_gene: TRBD1
v_gene: TRBV2
j_gene: TRBJ1-2
abundance: once
CDR3nt: TGTGCCAGCAGGGGGCAGGGGGCCTATGGCTACACCTTC
CDR3aa: CASRGQGAYGYTF

d_gene: NA
v_gene: TRBV2
j_gene: TRBJ2-3
abundance: NA
CDR3nt: TGTGCCAGCAGTGAAGACAGGGAGAAGTCGTCGTATTTT
CDR3aa: CASSEDREKSSYF

d_gene: NA
v_gene: TRBV4-3
j_gene: TRBJ2-7
abundance: once
CDR3nt: TGCGCCAGCAGCCAAGTGTTCGAAGCGCCCTACGAGCAGTACTTC
CDR3aa: CASSQVFEAPYEQYF